This record looks at one T cell receptor (beta chain) sequence and its context. What it binds is unknown. V was trimmed by 5 bases and J by 0 bases, leaving 16 bases between them. CDR1 and CDR2 (germline): SGHNT, YENEEA. The CDR3 contains 16 residues. PCR employed 60 Vbeta and 13 Jbeta primers. Produced via immunoSEQ multiplex PCR; TCRdb's table is partial and in-frame only. The table records about 120,000 clones, 81% of them present only once. This specimen belongs to a study of cytomegalovirus exposure and HLA in healthy donors. Study conclusions and caveats: Later on, an analysis tied 15,000 to 20,000 TCR beta sequences to HLA alleles at 0.05 false discovery rate.

Sequencing was done on a sample of PBMCs. This receptor was taken from a young woman in good health and CMV-seronegative. V gene TRBV11-3 combines with J gene TRBJ1-1; D not certain. The CDR3 DNA reads TGTGCCAGCAGCCCTGGTCGTTCAGGCCTGAACACTGAAGCTTTCTTT. It encodes CASSPGRSGLNTEAFF.